This TCR beta chain appears in the sequencing data of a study of cytomegalovirus exposure and HLA in healthy donors. Regarding the study as a whole: In a later analysis, DRB1 alleles had the most associated TCRs; HLA-C alleles the fewest. Common viral pathogens (according to a later analysis) appeared linked to several of the most significant clusters.

The CDR3 length is 17 residues. With 6 bases clipped from V and 2 bases from J, the junction kept 11 bases outside the gene matches. Germline CDR1 SGHDT, CDR2 YYEEEE. Note on this clone: No antigen is known for it.

Primers: 60 Vbeta forward and 13 Jbeta reverse. Original processing notes: Later work found around 80 million unique TCR beta chains, with about 10 million shared. Here immunoSEQ multiplex PCR was the method, and the copy in TCRdb shows in-frame clones only, minus some. D and trimming come from the DNA, and the V and J calls and clone size come from that table. The data hold some 110,000 clones, with 60% to 85% observed a single time. The source is a man aged 40-55 years in good health and CMV-seronegative. The chain joins TRBV5-6 to TRBJ2-3; 11 positions agree with TRBD2. The sample consisted of PBMCs. DNA for the CDR3: TGTGCCAGCACCGGCTTGGGACTAGCGGCCGACACAGATACGCAGTATTTT. It translates to CASTGLGLAADTDTQYF.